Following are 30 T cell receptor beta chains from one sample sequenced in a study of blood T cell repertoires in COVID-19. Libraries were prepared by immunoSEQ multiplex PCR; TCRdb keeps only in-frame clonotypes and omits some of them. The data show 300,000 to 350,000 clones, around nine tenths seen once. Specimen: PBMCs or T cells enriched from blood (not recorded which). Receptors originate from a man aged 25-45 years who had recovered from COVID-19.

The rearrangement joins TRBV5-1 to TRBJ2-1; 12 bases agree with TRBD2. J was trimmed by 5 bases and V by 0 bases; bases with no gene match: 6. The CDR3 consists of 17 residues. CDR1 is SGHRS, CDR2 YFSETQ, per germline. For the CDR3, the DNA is TGCGCCAGCAGCTTGGCTAGCGGGGGGGCCCGAAACAATGAGCAGTTCTTC. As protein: CASSLASGGARNNEQFF.

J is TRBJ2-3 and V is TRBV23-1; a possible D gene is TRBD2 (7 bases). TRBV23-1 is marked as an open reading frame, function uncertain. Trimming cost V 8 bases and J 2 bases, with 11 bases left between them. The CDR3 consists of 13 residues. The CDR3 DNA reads TGCGCCAGCCCGGGGGGCAACACAGATACGCAGTATTTT. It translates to CASPGGNTDTQYF.

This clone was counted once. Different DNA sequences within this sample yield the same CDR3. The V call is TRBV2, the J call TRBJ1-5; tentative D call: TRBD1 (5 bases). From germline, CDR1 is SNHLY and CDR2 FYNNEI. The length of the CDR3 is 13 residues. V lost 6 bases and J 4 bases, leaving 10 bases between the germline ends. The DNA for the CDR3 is TGTGCCAGCAGCGACGGGGGGAATCAGCCCCAGCATTTT. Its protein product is CASSDGGNQPQHF.

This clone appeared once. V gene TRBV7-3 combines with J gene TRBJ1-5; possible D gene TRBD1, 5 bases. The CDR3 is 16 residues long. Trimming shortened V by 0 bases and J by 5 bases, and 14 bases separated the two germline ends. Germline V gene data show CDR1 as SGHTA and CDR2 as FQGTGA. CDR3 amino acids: CASSLTGREGHQPQHF. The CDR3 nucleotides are TGTGCCAGCAGCTTAACTGGCAGGGAGGGCCATCAGCCCCAGCATTTT.

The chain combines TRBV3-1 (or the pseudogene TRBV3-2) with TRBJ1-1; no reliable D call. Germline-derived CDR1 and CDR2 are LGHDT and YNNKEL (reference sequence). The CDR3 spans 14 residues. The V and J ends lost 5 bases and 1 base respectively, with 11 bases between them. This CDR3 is CASSSQAANTEAFF. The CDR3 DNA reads TGTGCCAGCAGCTCCCAGGCCGCGAACACTGAAGCTTTCTTT.

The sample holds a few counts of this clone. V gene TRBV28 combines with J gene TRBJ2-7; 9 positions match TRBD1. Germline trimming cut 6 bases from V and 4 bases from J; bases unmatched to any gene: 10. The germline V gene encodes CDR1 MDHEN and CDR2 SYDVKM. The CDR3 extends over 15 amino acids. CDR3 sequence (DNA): TGTGCCAGCAGCCCTTTGACAGGGGGAAGGTACGAGCAGTACTTC. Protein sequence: CASSPLTGGRYEQYF.

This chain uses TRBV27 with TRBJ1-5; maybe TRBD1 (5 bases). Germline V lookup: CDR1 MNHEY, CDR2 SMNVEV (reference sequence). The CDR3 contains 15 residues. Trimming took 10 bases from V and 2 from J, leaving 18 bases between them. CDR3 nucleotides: TGTGCCACCTCCCGGTTAGGGGAGGGCAATCAGCCCCAGCATTTT. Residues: CATSRLGEGNQPQHF.

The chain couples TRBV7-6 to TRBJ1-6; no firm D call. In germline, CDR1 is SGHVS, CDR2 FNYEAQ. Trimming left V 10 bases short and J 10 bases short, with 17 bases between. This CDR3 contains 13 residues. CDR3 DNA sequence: TGTGCCATCCAATTGACCGCGGGGTCACCCCTCCACTTT. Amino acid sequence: CAIQLTAGSPLHF.

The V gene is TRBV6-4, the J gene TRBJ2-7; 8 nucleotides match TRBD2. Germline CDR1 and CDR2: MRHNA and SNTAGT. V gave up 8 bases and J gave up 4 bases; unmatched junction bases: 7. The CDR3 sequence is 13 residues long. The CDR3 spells CASCGGGRYEQYF. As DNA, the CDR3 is TGTGCCAGCTGCGGCGGGGGGCGATACGAGCAGTACTTC.

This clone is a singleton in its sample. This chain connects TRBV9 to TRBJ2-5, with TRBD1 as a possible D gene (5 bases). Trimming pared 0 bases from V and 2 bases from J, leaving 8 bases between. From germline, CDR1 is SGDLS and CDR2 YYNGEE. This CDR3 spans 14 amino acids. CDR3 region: CASSVDRSQETQYF. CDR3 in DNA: TGTGCCAGCAGCGTAGACAGGAGTCAAGAGACCCAGTACTTC.

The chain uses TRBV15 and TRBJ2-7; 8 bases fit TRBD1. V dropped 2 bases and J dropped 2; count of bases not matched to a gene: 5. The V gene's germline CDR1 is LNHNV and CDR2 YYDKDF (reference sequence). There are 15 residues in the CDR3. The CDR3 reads CATSRRGQGTYEQYF. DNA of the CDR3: TGTGCCACCAGCAGACGCGGACAGGGTACCTACGAGCAGTACTTC.

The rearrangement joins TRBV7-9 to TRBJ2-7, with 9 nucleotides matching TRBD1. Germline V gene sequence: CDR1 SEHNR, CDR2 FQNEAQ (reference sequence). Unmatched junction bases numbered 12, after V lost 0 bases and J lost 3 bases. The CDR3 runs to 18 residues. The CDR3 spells CASSLARGGRDRDYEQYF. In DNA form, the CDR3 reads TGTGCCAGCAGCTTAGCCAGGGGTGGTCGGGACAGGGACTACGAGCAGTACTTC.

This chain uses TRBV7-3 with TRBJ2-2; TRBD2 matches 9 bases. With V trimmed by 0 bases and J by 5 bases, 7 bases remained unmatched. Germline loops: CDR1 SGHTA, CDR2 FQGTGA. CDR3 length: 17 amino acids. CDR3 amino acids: CASSLTPRGGETGELFF. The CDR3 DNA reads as TGTGCCAGCAGCTTAACCCCCCGCGGGGGGGAGACCGGGGAGCTGTTTTTT.

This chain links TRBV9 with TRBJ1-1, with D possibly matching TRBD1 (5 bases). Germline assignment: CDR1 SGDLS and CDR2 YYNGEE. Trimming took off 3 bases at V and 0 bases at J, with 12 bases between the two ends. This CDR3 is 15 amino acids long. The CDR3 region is CASSARQPMNTEAFF. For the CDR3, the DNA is TGTGCCAGCAGCGCCAGACAGCCAATGAACACTGAAGCTTTCTTT.

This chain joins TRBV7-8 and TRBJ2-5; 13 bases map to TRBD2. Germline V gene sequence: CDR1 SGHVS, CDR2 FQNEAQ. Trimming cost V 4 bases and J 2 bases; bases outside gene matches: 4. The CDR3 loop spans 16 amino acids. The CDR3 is CASSWTSGGQQETQYF. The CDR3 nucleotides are TGTGCCAGCAGCTGGACTAGCGGGGGCCAACAAGAGACCCAGTACTTC.

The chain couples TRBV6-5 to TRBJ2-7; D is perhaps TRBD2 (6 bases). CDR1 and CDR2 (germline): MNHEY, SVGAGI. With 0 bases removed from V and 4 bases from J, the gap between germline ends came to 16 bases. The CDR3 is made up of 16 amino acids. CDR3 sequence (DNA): TGTGCCAGCAGTTACTCTCTGGCTAGCGCCGAGTACGAGCAGTACTTC. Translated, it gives CASSYSLASAEYEQYF.

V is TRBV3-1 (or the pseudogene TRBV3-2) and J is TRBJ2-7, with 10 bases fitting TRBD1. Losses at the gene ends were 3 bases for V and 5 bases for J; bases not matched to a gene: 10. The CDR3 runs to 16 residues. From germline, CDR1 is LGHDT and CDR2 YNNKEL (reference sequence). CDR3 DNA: TGTGCCAGCAGCCATGGAGCCGGGACAGGGGCCAACGAGCAGTACTTC. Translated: CASSHGAGTGANEQYF.

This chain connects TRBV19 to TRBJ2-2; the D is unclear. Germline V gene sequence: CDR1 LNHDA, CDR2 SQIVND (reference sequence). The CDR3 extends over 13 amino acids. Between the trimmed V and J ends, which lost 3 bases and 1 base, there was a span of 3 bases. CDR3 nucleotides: TGTGCCAGTAGTATCATGAACACCGGGGAGCTGTTTTTT. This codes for CASSIMNTGELFF.

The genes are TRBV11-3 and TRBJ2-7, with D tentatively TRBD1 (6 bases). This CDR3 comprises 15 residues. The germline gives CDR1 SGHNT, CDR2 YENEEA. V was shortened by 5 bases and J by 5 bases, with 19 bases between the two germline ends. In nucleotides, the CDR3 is TGTGCCAGCAGCCCCCAGGGGAGCGTCCCCCACGAGCAGTACTTC. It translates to CASSPQGSVPHEQYF. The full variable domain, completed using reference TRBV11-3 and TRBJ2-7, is EAGVVQSPRYKIIEKKQPVAFWCNPISGHNTLYWYLQNLGQGPELLIRYENEEAVDDSQLPKDRFSAERLKGVDSTLKIQPAELGDSAVYLCASSPQGSVPHEQYFGPGTRLTVT.

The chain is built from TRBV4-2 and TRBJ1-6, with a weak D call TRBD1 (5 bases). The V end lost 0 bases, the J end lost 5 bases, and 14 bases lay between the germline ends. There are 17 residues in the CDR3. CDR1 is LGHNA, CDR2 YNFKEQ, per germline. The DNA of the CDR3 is TGTGCCAGCAGCCAAGATAACACAAGGGGAAATAATTCACCCCTCCACTTT. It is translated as CASSQDNTRGNNSPLHF.

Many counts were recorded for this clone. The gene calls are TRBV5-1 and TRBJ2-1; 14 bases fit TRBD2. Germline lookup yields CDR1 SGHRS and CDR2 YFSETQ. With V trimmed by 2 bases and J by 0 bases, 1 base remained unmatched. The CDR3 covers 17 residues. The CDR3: CASSFGTSGGSYNEQFF. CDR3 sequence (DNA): TGCGCCAGCAGCTTTGGGACTAGCGGGGGCTCCTACAATGAGCAGTTCTTC.

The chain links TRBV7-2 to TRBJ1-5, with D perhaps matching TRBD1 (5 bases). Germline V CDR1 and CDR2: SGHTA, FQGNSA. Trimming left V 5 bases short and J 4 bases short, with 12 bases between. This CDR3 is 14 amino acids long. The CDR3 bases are TGTGCCAGCAGCGTAGGGGCAGGGAATCAGCCCCAGCATTTT. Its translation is CASSVGAGNQPQHF.

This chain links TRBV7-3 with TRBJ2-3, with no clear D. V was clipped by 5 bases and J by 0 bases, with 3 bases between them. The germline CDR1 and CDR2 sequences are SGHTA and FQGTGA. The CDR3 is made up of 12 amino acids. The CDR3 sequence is CASSPSTDTQYF. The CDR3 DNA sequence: TGTGCCAGCAGCCCTAGCACAGATACGCAGTATTTT.

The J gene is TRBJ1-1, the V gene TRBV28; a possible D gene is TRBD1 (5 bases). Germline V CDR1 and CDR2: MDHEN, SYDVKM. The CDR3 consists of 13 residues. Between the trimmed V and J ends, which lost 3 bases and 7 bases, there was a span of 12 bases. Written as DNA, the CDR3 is TGTGCCAGCAGTTTTCAGGGCGGGAGTGAAGCTTTCTTT. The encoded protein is CASSFQGGSEAFF.

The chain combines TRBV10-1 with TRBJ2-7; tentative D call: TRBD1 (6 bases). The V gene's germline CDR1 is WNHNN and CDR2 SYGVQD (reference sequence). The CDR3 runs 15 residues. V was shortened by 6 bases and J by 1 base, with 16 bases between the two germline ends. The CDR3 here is CASRDPPGHSYEQYF. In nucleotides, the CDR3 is TGCGCCAGCAGGGACCCTCCGGGACATTCCTACGAGCAGTACTTC.

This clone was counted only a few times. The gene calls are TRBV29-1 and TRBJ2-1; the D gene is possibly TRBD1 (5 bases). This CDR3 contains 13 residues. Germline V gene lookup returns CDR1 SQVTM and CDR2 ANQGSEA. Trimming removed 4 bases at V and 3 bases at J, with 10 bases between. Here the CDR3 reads CSVGQGGYNEQFF. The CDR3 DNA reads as TGCAGCGTTGGGCAGGGTGGCTACAATGAGCAGTTCTTC.

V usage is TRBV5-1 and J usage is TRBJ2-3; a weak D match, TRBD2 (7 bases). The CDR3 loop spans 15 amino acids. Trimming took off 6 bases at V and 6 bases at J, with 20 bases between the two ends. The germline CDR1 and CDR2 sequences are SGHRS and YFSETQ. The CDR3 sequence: CASTRGTSGADTQYF. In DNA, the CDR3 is TGCGCCAGCACCAGGGGTACAAGCGGGGCGGATACGCAGTATTTT.

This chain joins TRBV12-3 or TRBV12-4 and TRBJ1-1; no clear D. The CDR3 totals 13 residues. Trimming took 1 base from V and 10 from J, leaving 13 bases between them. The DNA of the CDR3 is TGTGCCAGCAGTTTAGGGGCCAGATCAGTAGCTTTCTTT. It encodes CASSLGARSVAFF.

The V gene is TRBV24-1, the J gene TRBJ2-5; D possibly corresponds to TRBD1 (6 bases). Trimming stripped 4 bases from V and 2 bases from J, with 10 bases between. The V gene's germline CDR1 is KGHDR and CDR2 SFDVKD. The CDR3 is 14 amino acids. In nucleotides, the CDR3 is TGTGCCACCAGTGACCGGACAGTACAAGAGACCCAGTACTTC. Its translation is CATSDRTVQETQYF.

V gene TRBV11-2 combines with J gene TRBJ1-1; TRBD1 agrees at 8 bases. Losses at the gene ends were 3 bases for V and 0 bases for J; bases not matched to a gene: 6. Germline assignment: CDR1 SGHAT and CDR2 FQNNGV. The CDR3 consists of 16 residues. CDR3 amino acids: CASSFGQGLMNTEAFF. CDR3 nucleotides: TGTGCCAGCAGCTTCGGACAGGGTTTGATGAACACTGAAGCTTTCTTT. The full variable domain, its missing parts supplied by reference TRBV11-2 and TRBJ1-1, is EAGVAQSPRYKIIEKRQSVAFWCNPISGHATLYWYQQILGQGPKLLIQFQNNGVVDDSQLPKDRFSAERLKGVDSTLKIQPAKLEDSAVYLCASSFGQGLMNTEAFFGQGTRLTVV.